A selection of T cell receptor beta chains follows, all from one sample in a study of blood T cell repertoires in COVID-19. Sequencing used immunoSEQ multiplex PCR; TCRdb keeps in-frame clones, though not all of them. This repertoire shows over 150,000 clones, roughly nine tenths found once; its top ten account for less than 25%. Sequencing was performed on peripheral blood. The receptor set was obtained from a man between 65 and 85 years old with active or convalescent COVID-19. CDR3s include the opening cysteine and the closing phenylalanine or tryptophan. Each record gives: clone size, D gene, J gene, V gene, CDR3 protein, CDR3 DNA. The D gene is left open where the match is weak. A row's size may be missing; if present it is once, few, many or a size class.

clone size: NA; D gene: TRBD1; J gene: TRBJ1-2; V gene: TRBV7-9; CDR3 protein: CASSLVDRAFGYTF; CDR3 DNA: TGTGCCAGCAGCTTAGTGGACAGGGCCTTTGGCTACACCTTC
clone size: NA; D gene: NA; J gene: TRBJ2-3; V gene: TRBV30; CDR3 protein: CAWSVQGSWTDTQYF; CDR3 DNA: TGTGCCTGGAGTGTACAGGGAAGTTGGACAGATACGCAGTATTTT
clone size: NA; D gene: NA; J gene: TRBJ2-3; V gene: TRBV5-4; CDR3 protein: CASSWSLDTDTQYF; CDR3 DNA: TGTGCCAGCAGCTGGAGCCTAGACACAGATACGCAGTATTTT
clone size: NA; D gene: TRBD2; J gene: TRBJ2-5; V gene: TRBV9; CDR3 protein: CASSVAGLAGRQETQYF; CDR3 DNA: TGTGCCAGCAGCGTAGCAGGACTAGCGGGACGGCAAGAGACCCAGTACTTC
clone size: NA; D gene: NA; J gene: TRBJ1-2; V gene: TRBV6-5; CDR3 protein: CASSYGAGFGYTF; CDR3 DNA: TGTGCCAGCAGTTACGGGGCAGGGTTTGGCTACACCTTC
clone size: NA; D gene: TRBD2; J gene: TRBJ2-2; V gene: TRBV7-8; CDR3 protein: CASSSGGSRYTGELFF; CDR3 DNA: TGTGCCAGCAGCTCTGGCGGGAGTCGGTACACCGGGGAGCTGTTTTTT
clone size: NA; D gene: TRBD2; J gene: TRBJ2-1; V gene: TRBV7-9; CDR3 protein: CASSPIAGGEANEQFF; CDR3 DNA: TGTGCCAGCAGCCCCATTGCGGGAGGTGAGGCCAATGAGCAGTTCTTC
clone size: NA; D gene: NA; J gene: TRBJ1-1; V gene: TRBV6-5; CDR3 protein: CASSYSWAVEAFF; CDR3 DNA: TGTGCCAGCAGTTATTCATGGGCTGTTGAAGCTTTCTTT
clone size: NA; D gene: NA; J gene: TRBJ1-1; V gene: TRBV18; CDR3 protein: CASSVRTQNTEAFF; CDR3 DNA: TGTGCCAGCTCCGTTCGGACACAGAACACTGAAGCTTTCTTT
clone size: NA; D gene: TRBD1; J gene: TRBJ1-1; V gene: TRBV6-5; CDR3 protein: CASSNDRGKAFF; CDR3 DNA: TGTGCCAGCAGCAACGACAGGGGGAAAGCTTTCTTT
clone size: few; D gene: NA; J gene: TRBJ1-5; V gene: TRBV3-1/TRBV3-2; CDR3 protein: CASSQGGNNQPQHF; CDR3 DNA: TGTGCCAGCAGCCAAGGAGGGAACAATCAGCCCCAGCATTTT
clone size: NA; D gene: NA; J gene: TRBJ1-5; V gene: TRBV24-1; CDR3 protein: CATSSGYNQPQHF; CDR3 DNA: TGTGCCACCAGTTCAGGGTACAATCAGCCCCAGCATTTT
clone size: few; D gene: TRBD2; J gene: TRBJ2-1; V gene: TRBV7-2; CDR3 protein: CASSFRGGKQFF; CDR3 DNA: TGTGCCAGCAGCTTTCGGGGGGGGAAGCAGTTCTTC
clone size: NA; D gene: NA; J gene: TRBJ2-3; V gene: TRBV5-4; CDR3 protein: CASSPVADTQYF; CDR3 DNA: TGTGCCAGCAGCCCTGTAGCAGATACGCAGTATTTT
clone size: NA; D gene: NA; J gene: TRBJ1-1; V gene: TRBV4-3; CDR3 protein: CASSTRGRGNTEAFF; CDR3 DNA: TGCGCCAGCAGCACTCGTGGAAGGGGGAACACTGAAGCTTTCTTT
clone size: once; D gene: NA; J gene: TRBJ1-1; V gene: TRBV19; CDR3 protein: CASSILEGGGTEAFF; CDR3 DNA: TGTGCCAGTAGTATTTTGGAGGGCGGGGGGACTGAAGCTTTCTTT
clone size: once; D gene: TRBD2; J gene: TRBJ2-1; V gene: TRBV15; CDR3 protein: CATSRPTSGRLNEQFF; CDR3 DNA: TGTGCCACCAGCAGACCAACTAGCGGGAGGTTAAATGAGCAGTTCTTC
clone size: NA; D gene: NA; J gene: TRBJ2-1; V gene: TRBV5-4; CDR3 protein: CASSPVSSEQFF; CDR3 DNA: TGTGCCAGCAGCCCGGTGAGTAGTGAGCAGTTCTTC